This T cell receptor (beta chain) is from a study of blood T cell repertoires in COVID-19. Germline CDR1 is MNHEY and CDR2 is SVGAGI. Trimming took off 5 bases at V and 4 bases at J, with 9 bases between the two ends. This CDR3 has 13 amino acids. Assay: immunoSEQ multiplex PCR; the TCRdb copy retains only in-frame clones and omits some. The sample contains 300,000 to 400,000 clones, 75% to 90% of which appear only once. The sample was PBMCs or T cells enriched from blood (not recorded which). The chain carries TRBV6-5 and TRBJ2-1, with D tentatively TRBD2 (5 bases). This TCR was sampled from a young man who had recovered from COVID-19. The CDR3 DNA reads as TGTGCCAGCAGTACTCGAGGGTACAATGAGCAGTTCTTC. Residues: CASSTRGYNEQFF.